Sequencing of this T cell receptor beta chain was carried out in a study of T-cell memory formation after mild COVID-19. Overall study: Largely donor-specific sequence clusters came from a couple of donors. Study-level findings and limits: The main location of contracting CD4+ clones was CM and EM, and that of contracting CD8+ clones was EMRA. There was a balanced CD4/CD8 profile in clones contracting day 15 to 85, and later expanders leaned CD4+.

In regard to this clonotype: The antigen remains unidentified.

Researchers used 5'RACE with constant-segment primers to make TCR alpha and TCR beta cDNA libraries that carry sample barcodes and UMIs. TCRdb called the 5' RACE reads again in MiXCR, with one record for every CDR3 protein. The sample records hundreds of thousands of distinct CDR3 sequences, about 16% being singletons. This CDR3 contains 13 residues. Trimming took 10 bases from V and 12 from J; bases not matched to a gene: 16. Germline V gene lookup returns CDR1 MDHEN and CDR2 SYDVKM. The J gene is TRBJ2-7, the V gene TRBV28, with TRBD1 matching 9 bases. The specimen sequenced was PBMCs or a T cell subset sorted from them (not recorded which). This sequence was found in a man between 18 and 35 years old who had mild COVID-19 (a few samples of this study predate the infection). Cell type and time point are not known. CDR3 nucleotide sequence: TGTGCCACGCAACCGGGACAGGGTGATATGCTGTACGTC. Translated: CATQPGQGDMLYV.